The next 30 T cell receptor beta chains were all read from a single sample in a study of blood T cells in healthy people across ages. Alongside a J-beta primer mix, a sample-barcoded 5' primer served in a second PCR lasting roughly 6 to 11 cycles. TCRdb reprocessed the 5' RACE reads with MiXCR, giving one entry per CDR3 protein. This sample has 1.8 million or so distinct CDR3 sequences, with around 40% found just once. The sample taken for sequencing was blood. These TCRs come from a human donor in good health.

V gene TRBV2 combines with J gene TRBJ2-7; D not resolved. There are 14 residues in the CDR3. The germline V gene encodes CDR1 SNHLY and CDR2 FYNNEI. Trimming removed 1 base at V and 4 bases at J, with 11 bases between. The CDR3 protein is CASSEVSTLYEQYF. Written as DNA, the CDR3 is TGTGCCAGCAGTGAAGTATCCACGCTATACGAGCAGTACTTC.

The chain couples TRBV12-3 or TRBV12-4 to TRBJ2-1; D unclear. V was cut by 6 bases and J by 11 bases, with 17 bases left in between. CDR3 size: 13 residues. The chain's CDR3 is CASRFGALHKQFF. CDR3 bases: TGTGCCAGCAGATTCGGAGCCCTTCATAAGCAGTTCTTC.

The rearrangement joins TRBV5-1 to TRBJ2-3, with D unresolved. Germline CDR1 and CDR2: SGHRS and YFSETQ. The CDR3 totals 13 residues. The ends were cut back, 8 bases at V and 6 bases at J, with 16 bases in the middle. CDR3 DNA sequence: TGCGCCAGTCGACTCGAGGTGGTGGATACGCAGTATTTT. It yields the protein CASRLEVVDTQYF. Using reference TRBV5-1 and TRBJ2-3 for the parts outside the CDR3, the full variable domain is KAGVTQTPRYLIKTRGQQVTLSCSPISGHRSVSWYQQTPGQGLQFLFEYFSETQRNKGNFPGRFSGRQFSNSRSEMNVSTLELGDSALYLCASRLEVVDTQYFGPGTRLTVL.

The V and J genes are TRBV20-1 and TRBJ2-3, with 8 bases identical to TRBD2. CDR1 is DFQATT, CDR2 SNEGSKA, per germline (reference sequence). There are 13 residues in the CDR3. Trimming removed 3 bases from V and 6 bases from J; junction bases left unmatched: 5. The CDR3 sequence: CSASGGARDTQYF. CDR3 sequence (DNA): TGCAGTGCTAGCGGGGGGGCGCGGGATACGCAGTATTTT.

A few counts support this clonotype. This rearrangement joins TRBV5-6 to TRBJ2-7, with TRBD1 as a possible D gene (5 bases). From germline, CDR1 is SGHDT and CDR2 YYEEEE. The germline V and J ends were trimmed by 3 bases and 8 bases, with 12 bases remaining between them. The CDR3 sequence is 12 residues long. CDR3: CASSYLRAKQYF. The CDR3 DNA sequence: TGTGCCAGCAGCTACCTCAGGGCGAAGCAGTACTTC.

This clonotype was counted many times. This chain joins TRBV4-1 and TRBJ2-1, with 12 bases fitting TRBD2. CDR1 and CDR2 from the germline V gene are MGHRA and YSYEKL. The J segment lost 5 bases and the V segment lost 3 bases, leaving 2 bases of the junction unmatched. This CDR3 comprises 15 residues. CDR3 DNA sequence: TGCGCCAGCAGCCAGCTAGCGGGGGGGGACAATGAGCAGTTCTTC. Translated: CASSQLAGGDNEQFF.

This chain connects TRBV7-2 to TRBJ1-1; no definite D call. The ends were cut back, 1 base at V and 1 base at J, with 7 bases in the middle. The germline CDR1 and CDR2 sequences are SGHTA and FQGNSA. This CDR3 has 14 residues. CDR3 region: CASSLGAQNTEAFF. CDR3 nucleotide sequence: TGTGCCAGCAGCTTAGGGGCCCAGAACACTGAAGCTTTCTTT.

This clonotype has more than one count but fewer than ten. The rearrangement uses TRBV7-2 and TRBJ2-5, with D possibly being TRBD1 (5 bases). The germline CDR1 and CDR2 sequences are SGHTA and FQGNSA. V lost 0 bases, J lost 4 bases, and 12 bases lay in between. This CDR3 comprises 15 residues. This CDR3 is CASSLAGIRGETQYF. CDR3 in DNA: TGTGCCAGCAGCTTAGCGGGGATAAGGGGAGAGACCCAGTACTTC.

This clonotype was recorded many times. This chain connects TRBV7-2 to TRBJ2-7; TRBD2 is a possible D gene (6 bases). The CDR3 covers 13 residues. Trimming took off 3 bases at V and 0 bases at J, with 6 bases between the two ends. Looked up from germline, CDR1 is SGHTA and CDR2 is FQGNSA. The CDR3 reads CASSLTSSYEQYF. CDR3 coding DNA: TGTGCCAGCAGCTTGACTAGCTCCTACGAGCAGTACTTC.

V usage is TRBV6-6 and J usage is TRBJ1-1; D not certain. There are 13 residues in the CDR3. The V end was cut by 5 bases, the J end by 2 bases, with 9 bases between. Germline CDR1 MNHNY, CDR2 SVGAGI (reference sequence). CDR3 bases: TGTGCCAGCAGTCTTATTTTCAACACTGAAGCTTTCTTT. It is translated as CASSLIFNTEAFF.

This clonotype was detected only a few times. The chain uses TRBV28 and TRBJ2-3; TRBD1 matches 9 bases. The V gene end was trimmed by 6 bases and the J gene end by 5 bases; junction bases not matched to a gene: 12. CDR1 and CDR2 from the germline V gene are MDHEN and SYDVKM. The CDR3 is made up of 16 amino acids. The CDR3: CASSLVGQGRGDTQYF. As DNA, the CDR3 is TGTGCCAGCAGCCTCGTCGGACAGGGGAGGGGAGATACGCAGTATTTT.

J is TRBJ2-7 and V is TRBV7-9; no clear D gene. Germline V CDR1 and CDR2: SEHNR, FQNEAQ (reference sequence). This CDR3 comprises 14 residues. V lost 5 bases to trimming and J lost 0 bases, with 11 bases between them. DNA of the CDR3: TGTGCCAGCAGCGTCTCGGGCAACTCCTACGAGCAGTACTTC. This codes for CASSVSGNSYEQYF.

The J gene is TRBJ2-4, the V gene TRBV6-5, with TRBD1 matching 10 bases. The J call may not be correct, given that the DNA end is closer to TRBJ2-7. The CDR3 totals 16 residues. The V gene's germline CDR1 is MNHEY and CDR2 SVGAGI. Here the CDR3 DNA reads TGTGCCAGCAGCTCCCTCCGGGACAGGGGAGGAGGCGAGCAGTACTTC. Translated, it gives CASSSLRDRGGGEQYF.

The chain uses TRBV12-3 or TRBV12-4 and TRBJ2-5; 7 bases are a match to TRBD1. The CDR3 loop spans 13 amino acids. With 3 bases clipped from V and 5 bases from J, the junction kept 3 bases outside the gene matches. The CDR3 loop reads CASSLTGIETQYF. CDR3 in DNA: TGTGCCAGCAGTTTGACAGGGATTGAGACCCAGTACTTC.

This chain connects TRBV4-1 to TRBJ1-1, with D unclear. V was trimmed by 4 bases and J by 7 bases, leaving 19 bases between them. The CDR3 contains 15 residues. The V gene's germline CDR1 is MGHRA and CDR2 YSYEKL. DNA for the CDR3: TGCGCCAGCAGCCCAAGCCCCCAGATTACCGATGAAGCTTTCTTT. Translated, it gives CASSPSPQITDEAFF.

The CDR3 loop reads CASSPYRTSNYGYTF. CDR3 DNA: TGCGCCAGCAGCCCGTACAGGACCTCTAACTATGGCTACACCTTC. J is TRBJ1-2 and V is TRBV5-1; a possible D gene is TRBD1 (5 bases). CDR3 size: 15 residues. V dropped 4 bases and J dropped 0 bases, with 13 bases sitting between them. Germline V gene data show CDR1 as SGHRS and CDR2 as YFSETQ.

V gene TRBV6-5 combines with J gene TRBJ1-1, with D perhaps matching TRBD1 (5 bases). Trimming pared 2 bases from V and 1 base from J, leaving 14 bases between. The CDR3 has 16 residues. The germline gives CDR1 MNHEY, CDR2 SVGAGI. CDR3 nucleotide sequence: TGTGCCAGCAGTTACGGCGCCGGGGGGAGGAACACTGAAGCTTTCTTT. Translation: CASSYGAGGRNTEAFF.

Comment on this clonotype: The germline gene is not matched at one end of the junction; a read error may be the cause. The chain couples TRBV7-3 to TRBJ2-7; 8 bases are a match to TRBD1. The CDR3 contains 16 residues. The germline V gene has CDR1 SGHTA and CDR2 FQGTGA. CDR3 amino acids: CASSVTGGRGLNEQYF. The DNA of the CDR3 is TGTGCCAGCAGCGTAACAGGGGGAAGAGGTCTGAACGAGCAGTACTTC.

Only a few counts were recorded for this clonotype. The V and J genes are TRBV12-3 or TRBV12-4 and TRBJ1-2; weak D call: TRBD1 (5 bases). V lost 6 bases and J 2 bases, leaving 16 bases between the germline ends. CDR3 length: 15 residues. The CDR3 reads CASRGGYSANYGYTF. In DNA, the CDR3 is TGTGCCAGCAGGGGGGGTTACAGCGCCAACTATGGCTACACCTTC.

The rearrangement links TRBV12-3 or TRBV12-4 to TRBJ1-6, with D maybe TRBD1 (5 bases). V dropped 4 bases and J dropped 6 bases, with 13 bases sitting between them. This CDR3 is built from 15 residues. CDR3 amino acids: CASSYQGGRNSPLHF. CDR3 DNA: TGTGCCAGCAGTTATCAGGGTGGCCGTAATTCACCCCTCCACTTT.

In regard to this clonotype: Its ends do not fully match the called genes, so a read error is possible. This chain uses TRBV5-1 with TRBJ2-5; 7 bases line up with TRBD2. Germline V gene sequence: CDR1 SGHRS, CDR2 YFSETQ. The CDR3 runs 15 residues. The CDR3 DNA sequence: TGCGCCAGCAGTTTGGCAGGACTAGAAGTAGAGACCCAGTACTTC. It codes for CASSLAGLEVETQYF.

The rearrangement joins TRBV20-1 to TRBJ2-3, with a possible D match to TRBD2 (6 bases). The germline V gene has CDR1 DFQATT and CDR2 SNEGSKA (reference sequence). Trimming pared 0 bases from V and 4 bases from J, leaving 26 bases between. This CDR3 region has 19 residues. As DNA, the CDR3 is TGCAGTGCTAGAGATGGTAGTCTTTTCGGGGGAGCAATGGCAGATACGCAGTATTTT. This sequence encodes CSARDGSLFGGAMADTQYF.

This clonotype has only a few counts. V is TRBV11-2 and J is TRBJ2-3; no clear D. This CDR3 has 15 amino acids. Trimming shortened V by 2 bases and J by 1 base, and 10 bases separated the two germline ends. Germline CDR1 and CDR2: SGHAT and FQNNGV. The CDR3 DNA follows: TGTGCCAGCAGCTTAACACCGGCTCGCACAGATACGCAGTATTTT. Translating it yields CASSLTPARTDTQYF. Looking up the rest from reference TRBV11-2 and TRBJ2-3 gives the full variable domain: EAGVAQSPRYKIIEKRQSVAFWCNPISGHATLYWYQQILGQGPKLLIQFQNNGVVDDSQLPKDRFSAERLKGVDSTLKIQPAKLEDSAVYLCASSLTPARTDTQYFGPGTRLTVL.

V gene TRBV6-6 combines with J gene TRBJ2-7; D is perhaps TRBD2 (6 bases). The CDR3 runs 12 residues. Germline V gives CDR1 MNHNY, CDR2 SVGAGI (reference sequence). The V gene lost 2 bases and the J gene lost 4 bases, with 6 bases spanning the gap. CDR3 DNA: TGTGCCAGCAGTTACGGGAGGTACGAGCAGTACTTC. Translating it yields CASSYGRYEQYF.

This clonotype has more than one count but fewer than ten. The V and J genes are TRBV7-2 and TRBJ1-2; 9 bases line up with TRBD1. The germline gives CDR1 SGHTA, CDR2 FQGNSA. Trimming took 4 bases from V and 7 from J; bases not matched to a gene: 7. The CDR3 has 14 amino acids. Written as DNA, the CDR3 is TGTGCCAGCAGCTATGACAGGGGGTTGGGTGGCTACACCTTC. It specifies CASSYDRGLGGYTF. Full variable domain (remainder filled in from reference TRBV7-2 and TRBJ1-2): GAGVSQSPSNKVTEKGKDVELRCDPISGHTALYWYRQSLGQGLEFLIYFQGNSAPDKSGLPSDRFSAERTGGSVSTLTIQRTQQEDSAVYLCASSYDRGLGGYTFGSGTRLTVV.

This chain joins TRBV20-1 and TRBJ2-1, with TRBD2 matching 11 bases. Germline V gene data show CDR1 as DFQATT and CDR2 as SNEGSKA (reference sequence). The CDR3 sequence is 16 residues long. J was trimmed by 4 bases and V by 1 base; bases with no gene match: 6. The CDR3 DNA sequence: TGCAGTGCTAGAGCGGCTAGCGGGGGGCAATACAATGAGCAGTTCTTC. Its protein product is CSARAASGGQYNEQFF.

With regard to this clonotype: Germline is not matched at one junction end, which may reflect a read error. This sequence joins TRBV10-3 and TRBJ1-4, with unresolved D. Germline values: CDR1 ENHRY, CDR2 SYGVKD. CDR3 length: 16 amino acids. Written as DNA, the CDR3 is TGTGCCATCAGTGACGTGGGAGGGAATACTAATGAAAAACCGTTTTTT. Protein product: CAISDVGGNTNEKPFF.

This chain connects TRBV20-1 to TRBJ2-5; TRBD1 matches 8 bases. With V trimmed by 6 bases and J by 5 bases, 11 bases remained unmatched. The CDR3 runs 14 residues. CDR1 and CDR2 from the germline V gene are DFQATT and SNEGSKA (reference sequence). The CDR3 coding sequence is TGCAGTGCCCACTCCCCGAGACAGGGGGAGACCCAGTACTTC. This translates into CSAHSPRQGETQYF.

Only a few counts were recorded for this clonotype. The CDR3 DNA sequence: TGTGCCAGCATATCCATGCAGCGGGGGAACACAGATACGCAGTATTTT. It specifies CASISMQRGNTDTQYF. The V and J genes are TRBV2 and TRBJ2-3, with 8 bases identical to TRBD2. The J segment lost 2 bases and the V segment lost 7 bases, leaving 11 bases of the junction unmatched. CDR3 length equals 16 residues. Germline lookup yields CDR1 SNHLY and CDR2 FYNNEI.

V usage is TRBV18 and J usage is TRBJ2-4, with D possibly matching TRBD2 (5 bases). This CDR3 region has 17 residues. Per germline, CDR1 KGHSH and CDR2 LQKENI. V was shortened by 4 bases and J by 0 bases, with 16 bases between the two germline ends. CDR3 DNA sequence: TGTGCCAGCTCACTCCGTGAGGGCGGCGTAGCCAAAAACATTCAGTACTTC. Protein: CASSLREGGVAKNIQYF. Looking up the rest from reference TRBV18 and TRBJ2-4 gives the full variable domain: NAGVMQNPRHLVRRRGQEARLRCSPMKGHSHVYWYRQLPEEGLKFMVYLQKENIIDESGMPKERFSAEFPKEGPSILRIQQVVRGDSAAYFCASSLREGGVAKNIQYFGAGTRLSVL.